What follows is one TCR beta chain and its context. Its antigen is still unknown. Together with a sample-barcoded 5' primer, a J-beta primer mix was included in a second PCR lasting about 6 to 11 cycles. The template-switch adaptor was a 5' adaptor with 12 random nucleotides. It tagged each cDNA molecule. A single record per CDR3 protein comes from TCRdb applying MiXCR to the 5' RACE reads. The sample has about 970,000 distinct CDR3 sequences, just over 50% seen once. The record originates from a study of blood T cells in healthy people across ages. About the study: About one barcoded beta molecule per two T cells was captured by template switching. Notes on the study in general: Researchers said unsorted PBMCs prevented a conclusive naive versus antigen-experienced comparison.

Per germline, CDR1 MDHEN and CDR2 SYDVKM. V lost 4 bases and J lost 1; bases outside the gene matches: 6. The CDR3 runs to 15 residues. Collection of 8.5 to 10 milliliters of peripheral blood was performed for each donor. The gene calls are TRBV28 and TRBJ2-5; 7 bases match TRBD1. This TCR was recovered from a woman aged 60-70 years in good health. The sequencing input was blood. CDR3 DNA sequence: TGTGCCAGCAGTTCGACAGGGATAATCCAAGAGACCCAGTACTTC. This codes for CASSSTGIIQETQYF.